Given below is one T cell receptor (beta chain) in context. As yet, its antigen is unknown. Sequencing libraries made from TCR beta cDNA carried unique molecular identifiers. TCRdb re-called the PCR reads with MiXCR, one entry per CDR3 protein. The table has fewer than 850,000 distinct CDR3 sequences, about 45% seen once. This record comes from a study of post-analysis software for immune sequencing data. The CDR3 runs to 14 residues. V gave up 5 bases and J gave up 6 bases, with 16 bases separating them. Study-wide results and limits: TRBV5-6, TRBV5-1 and TRBV20-1 were among roughly 5 TRBV segments more frequent in patients than controls.

This chain uses TRBV12-3 or TRBV12-4 with TRBJ1-2; D may be TRBD1 (5 bases). The sample taken for sequencing was blood. The sequence came from a girl aged 10 to 17 with multiple sclerosis. DNA for the CDR3: TGTGCCAGCAGTAACCACGGCAGGGCTGATGGCTACACCTTC. Encoded protein: CASSNHGRADGYTF.